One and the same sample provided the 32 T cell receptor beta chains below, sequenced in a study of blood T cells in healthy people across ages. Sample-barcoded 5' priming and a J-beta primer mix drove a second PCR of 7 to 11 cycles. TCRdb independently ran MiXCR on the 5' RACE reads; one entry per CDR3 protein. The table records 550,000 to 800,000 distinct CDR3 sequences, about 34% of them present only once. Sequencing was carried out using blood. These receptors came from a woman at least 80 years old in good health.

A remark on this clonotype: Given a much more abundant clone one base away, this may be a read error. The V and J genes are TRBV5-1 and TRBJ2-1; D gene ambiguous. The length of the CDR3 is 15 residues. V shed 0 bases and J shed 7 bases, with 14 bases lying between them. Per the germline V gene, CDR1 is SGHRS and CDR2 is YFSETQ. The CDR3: CASSLGASERNEQFF. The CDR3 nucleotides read TGCGCCAGCAGCTTGGGGGCTAGTGAGAGGAATGAGCAGTTCTTC.

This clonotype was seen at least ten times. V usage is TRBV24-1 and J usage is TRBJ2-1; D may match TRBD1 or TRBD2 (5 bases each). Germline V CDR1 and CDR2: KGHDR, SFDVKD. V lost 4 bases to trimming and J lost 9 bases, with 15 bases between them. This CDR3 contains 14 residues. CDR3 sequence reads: CATSDPGSRGEQFF. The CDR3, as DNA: TGTGCCACCAGTGACCCTGGGTCGAGGGGTGAGCAGTTCTTC.

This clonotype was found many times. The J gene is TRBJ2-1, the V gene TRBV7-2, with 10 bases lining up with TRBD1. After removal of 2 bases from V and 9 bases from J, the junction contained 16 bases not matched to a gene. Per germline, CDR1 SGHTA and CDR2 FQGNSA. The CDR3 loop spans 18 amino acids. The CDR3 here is CASSLRVSRQGAQGEQFF. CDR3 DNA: TGTGCCAGCAGCTTAAGAGTGTCTCGACAGGGGGCGCAGGGTGAGCAGTTCTTC.

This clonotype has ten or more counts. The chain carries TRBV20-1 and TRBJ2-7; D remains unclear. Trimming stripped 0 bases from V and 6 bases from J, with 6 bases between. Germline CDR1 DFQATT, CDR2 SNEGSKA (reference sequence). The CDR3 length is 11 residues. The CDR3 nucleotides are TGCAGTGCTAGAGATGTCCGCGAGCAGTACTTC. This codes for CSARDVREQYF.

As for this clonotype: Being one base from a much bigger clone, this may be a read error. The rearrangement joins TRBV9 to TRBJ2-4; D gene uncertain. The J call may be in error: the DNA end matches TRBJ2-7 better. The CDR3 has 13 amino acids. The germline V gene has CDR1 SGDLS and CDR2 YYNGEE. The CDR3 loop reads CASGAVPRHEQYF. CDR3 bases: TGTGCCAGCGGCGCCGTCCCCCGGCACGAGCAGTACTTC.

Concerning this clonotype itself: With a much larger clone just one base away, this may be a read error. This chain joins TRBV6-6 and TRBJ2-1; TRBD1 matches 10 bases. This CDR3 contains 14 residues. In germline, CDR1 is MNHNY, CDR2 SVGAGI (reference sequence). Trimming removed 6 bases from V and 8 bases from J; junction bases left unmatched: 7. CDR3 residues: CASRYETGGDEQFF. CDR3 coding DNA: TGTGCCAGCAGGTACGAGACAGGGGGCGATGAGCAGTTCTTC.

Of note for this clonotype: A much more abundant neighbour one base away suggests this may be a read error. The CDR3 sequence is CVSSPLATGNAEQYF. The CDR3 nucleotides are TGTGTCAGCTCACCACTGGCGACAGGGAACGCCGAGCAGTACTTC. The chain carries TRBV18 and TRBJ2-7; 7 nucleotides align to TRBD1. The CDR3 loop spans 15 amino acids. The germline gives CDR1 KGHSH, CDR2 LQKENI.

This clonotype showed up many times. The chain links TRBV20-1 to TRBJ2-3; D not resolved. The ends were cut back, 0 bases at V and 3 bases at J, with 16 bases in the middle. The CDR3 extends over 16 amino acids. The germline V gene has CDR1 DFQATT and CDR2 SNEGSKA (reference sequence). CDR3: CSARDMRSYATDTQYF. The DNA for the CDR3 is TGCAGTGCTAGAGATATGAGATCCTACGCAACAGATACGCAGTATTTT.

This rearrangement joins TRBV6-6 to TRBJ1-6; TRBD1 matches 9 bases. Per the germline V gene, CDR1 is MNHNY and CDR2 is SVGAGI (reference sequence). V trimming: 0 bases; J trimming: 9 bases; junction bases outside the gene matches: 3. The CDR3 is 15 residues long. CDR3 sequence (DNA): TGTGCCAGCAGTTACTCCGACAGGGGGGGTTCACCCCTCCACTTT. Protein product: CASSYSDRGGSPLHF.

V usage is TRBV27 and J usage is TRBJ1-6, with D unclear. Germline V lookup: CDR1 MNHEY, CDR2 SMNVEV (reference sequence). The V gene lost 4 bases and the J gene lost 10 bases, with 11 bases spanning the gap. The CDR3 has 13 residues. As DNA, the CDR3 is TGTGCCAGCAGTTCCCGGAGGAGCTCACCCCTCCACTTT. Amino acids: CASSSRRSSPLHF.

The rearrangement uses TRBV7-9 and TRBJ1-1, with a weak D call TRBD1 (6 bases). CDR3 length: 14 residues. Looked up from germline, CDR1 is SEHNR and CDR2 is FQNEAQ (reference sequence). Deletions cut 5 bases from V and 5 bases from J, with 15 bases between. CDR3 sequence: CASSEPARGTEAFF. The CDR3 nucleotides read TGTGCCAGCAGCGAGCCGGCCAGGGGAACTGAAGCTTTCTTT.

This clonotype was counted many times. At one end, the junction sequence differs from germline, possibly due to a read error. The CDR3 protein is CASSLAGGTYNEQFF. The CDR3 DNA sequence: TGTGCCAGCAGCCTTGCAGGGGGGACCTACAATGAGCAGTTCTTC. The J gene is TRBJ2-1, the V gene TRBV5-1; weak D call: TRBD1 (7 bases). This CDR3 region has 15 residues. From germline, CDR1 is SGHRS and CDR2 YFSETQ.

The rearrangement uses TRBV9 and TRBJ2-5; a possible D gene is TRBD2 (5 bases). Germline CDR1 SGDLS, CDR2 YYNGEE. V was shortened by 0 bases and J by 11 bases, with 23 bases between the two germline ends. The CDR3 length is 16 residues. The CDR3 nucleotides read TGTGCCAGCAGCGTAGCTGTGACACTAGGATACAGTGAGCAGTACTTC. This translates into CASSVAVTLGYSEQYF.

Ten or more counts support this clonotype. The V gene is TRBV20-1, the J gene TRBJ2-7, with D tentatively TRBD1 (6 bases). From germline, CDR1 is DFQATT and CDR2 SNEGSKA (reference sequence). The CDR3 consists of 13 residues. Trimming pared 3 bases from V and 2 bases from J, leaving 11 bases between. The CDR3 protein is CSARVRGPYEQYF. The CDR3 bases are TGCAGTGCTAGGGTCAGGGGACCCTACGAGCAGTACTTC.

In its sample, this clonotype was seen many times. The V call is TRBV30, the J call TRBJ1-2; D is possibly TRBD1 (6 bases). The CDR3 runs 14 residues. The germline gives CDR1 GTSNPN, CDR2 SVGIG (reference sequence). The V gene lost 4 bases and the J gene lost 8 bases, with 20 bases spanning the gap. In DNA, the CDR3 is TGTGCCTGGATTCGCCAGGGAACAGGGATAGGCTACACCTTC. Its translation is CAWIRQGTGIGYTF.

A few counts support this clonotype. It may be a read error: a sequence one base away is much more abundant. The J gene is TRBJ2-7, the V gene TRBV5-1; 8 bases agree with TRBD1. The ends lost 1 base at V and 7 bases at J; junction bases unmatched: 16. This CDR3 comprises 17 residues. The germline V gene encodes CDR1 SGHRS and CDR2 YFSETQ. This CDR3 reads CASSLFTDRVSYNEQYF. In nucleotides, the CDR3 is TGCGCCAGCAGCTTGTTCACGGACAGGGTCTCCTACAATGAGCAGTACTTC.

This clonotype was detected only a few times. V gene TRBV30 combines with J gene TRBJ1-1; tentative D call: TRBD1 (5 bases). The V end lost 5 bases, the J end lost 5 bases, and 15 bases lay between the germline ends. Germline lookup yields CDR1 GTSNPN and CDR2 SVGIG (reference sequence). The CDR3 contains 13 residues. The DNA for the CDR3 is TGTGCCTGGGCAGGGTTACCAAGAACTGAAGCTTTCTTT. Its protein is CAWAGLPRTEAFF.

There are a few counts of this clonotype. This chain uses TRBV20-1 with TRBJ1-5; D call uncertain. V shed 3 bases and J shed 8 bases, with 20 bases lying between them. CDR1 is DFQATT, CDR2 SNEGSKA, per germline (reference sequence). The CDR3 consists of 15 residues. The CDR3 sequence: CSASTGNGEWEPQHF. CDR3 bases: TGCAGTGCTAGCACCGGGAACGGGGAGTGGGAGCCCCAGCATTTT.

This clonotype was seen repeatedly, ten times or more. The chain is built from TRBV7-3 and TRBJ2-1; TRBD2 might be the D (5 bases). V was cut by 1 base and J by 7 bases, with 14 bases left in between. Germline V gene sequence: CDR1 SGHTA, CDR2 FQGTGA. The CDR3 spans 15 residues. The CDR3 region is CASSLIGGLRNEQFF. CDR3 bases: TGTGCCAGCAGCTTAATCGGCGGGTTGCGGAATGAGCAGTTCTTC.

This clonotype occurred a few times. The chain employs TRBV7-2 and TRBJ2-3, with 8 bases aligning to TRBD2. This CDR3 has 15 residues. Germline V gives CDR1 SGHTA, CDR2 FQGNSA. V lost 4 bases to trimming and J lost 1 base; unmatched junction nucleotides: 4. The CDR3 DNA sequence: TGTGCCAGCAGCTCCGAAGCGGGAGGCACAGATACGCAGTATTTT. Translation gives CASSSEAGGTDTQYF. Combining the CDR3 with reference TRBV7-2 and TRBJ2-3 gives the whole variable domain GAGVSQSPSNKVTEKGKDVELRCDPISGHTALYWYRQSLGQGLEFLIYFQGNSAPDKSGLPSDRFSAERTGGSVSTLTIQRTQQEDSAVYLCASSSEAGGTDTQYFGPGTRLTVL.

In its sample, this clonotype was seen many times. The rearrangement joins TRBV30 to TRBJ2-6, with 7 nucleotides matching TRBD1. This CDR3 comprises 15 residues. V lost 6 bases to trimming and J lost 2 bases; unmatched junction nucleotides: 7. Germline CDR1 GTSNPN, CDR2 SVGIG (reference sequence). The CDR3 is CACHATGAGANVLTF. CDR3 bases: TGTGCCTGTCATGCCACAGGGGCTGGGGCCAACGTCCTGACTTTC.

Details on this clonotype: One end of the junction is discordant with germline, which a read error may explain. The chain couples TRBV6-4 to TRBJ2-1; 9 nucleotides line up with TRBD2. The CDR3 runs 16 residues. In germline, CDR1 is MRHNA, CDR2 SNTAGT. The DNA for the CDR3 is TGTGCCAGCAGTGGAATAGCGGGAGTGGGATACAGTGAGCAGTTCTTC. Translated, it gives CASSGIAGVGYSEQFF.

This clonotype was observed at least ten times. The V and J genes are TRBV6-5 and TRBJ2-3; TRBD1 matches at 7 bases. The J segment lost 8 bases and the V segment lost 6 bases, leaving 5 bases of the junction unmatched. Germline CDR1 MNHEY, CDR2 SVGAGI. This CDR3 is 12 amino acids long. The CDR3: CASRTAGGTQYF. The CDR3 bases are TGTGCCAGCAGGACAGCAGGGGGTACGCAGTATTTT.

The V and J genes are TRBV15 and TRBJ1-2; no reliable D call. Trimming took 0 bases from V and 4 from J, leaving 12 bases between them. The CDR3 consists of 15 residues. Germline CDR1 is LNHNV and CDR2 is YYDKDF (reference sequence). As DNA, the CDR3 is TGTGCCACCAGCAGAGAATCGGATGCCCTCTATGGCTACACCTTC. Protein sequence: CATSRESDALYGYTF.

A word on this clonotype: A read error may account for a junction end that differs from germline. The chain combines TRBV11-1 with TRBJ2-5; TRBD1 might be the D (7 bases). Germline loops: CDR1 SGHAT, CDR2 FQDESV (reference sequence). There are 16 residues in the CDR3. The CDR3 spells CASSLAWTGLQEAQYF. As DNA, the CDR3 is TGTGCCAGCAGCTTAGCTTGGACAGGACTACAAGAGGCCCAGTACTTC.

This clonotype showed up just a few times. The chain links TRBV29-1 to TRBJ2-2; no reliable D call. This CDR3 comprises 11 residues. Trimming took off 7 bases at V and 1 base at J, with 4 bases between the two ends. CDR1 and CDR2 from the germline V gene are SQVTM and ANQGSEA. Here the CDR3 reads CSGRNTGELFF. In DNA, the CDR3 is TGCAGCGGCAGGAACACCGGGGAGCTGTTTTTT.

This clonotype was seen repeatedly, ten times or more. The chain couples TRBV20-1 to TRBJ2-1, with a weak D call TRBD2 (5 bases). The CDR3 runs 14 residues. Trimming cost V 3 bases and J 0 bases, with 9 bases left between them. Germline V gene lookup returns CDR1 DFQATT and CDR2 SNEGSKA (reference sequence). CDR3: CSASEGLSYNEQFF. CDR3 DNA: TGCAGTGCTAGCGAGGGCCTCTCCTACAATGAGCAGTTCTTC.

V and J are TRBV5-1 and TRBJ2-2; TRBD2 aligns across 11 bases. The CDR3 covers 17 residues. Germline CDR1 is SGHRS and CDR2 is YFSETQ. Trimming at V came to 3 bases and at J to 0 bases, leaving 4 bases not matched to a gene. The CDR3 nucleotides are TGCGCCAGCAGCTCAATGACTAGCGGGGCGAACACCGGGGAGCTGTTTTTT. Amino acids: CASSSMTSGANTGELFF.

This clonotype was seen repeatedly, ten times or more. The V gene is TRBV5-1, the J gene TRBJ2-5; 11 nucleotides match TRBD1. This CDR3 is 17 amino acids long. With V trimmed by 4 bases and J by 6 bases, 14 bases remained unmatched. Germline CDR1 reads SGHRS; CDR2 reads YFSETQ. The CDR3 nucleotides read TGCGCCAGCAGCCTTGGAAGCCCCGGGACAGGGGGGAAGACCCAGTACTTC. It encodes CASSLGSPGTGGKTQYF.

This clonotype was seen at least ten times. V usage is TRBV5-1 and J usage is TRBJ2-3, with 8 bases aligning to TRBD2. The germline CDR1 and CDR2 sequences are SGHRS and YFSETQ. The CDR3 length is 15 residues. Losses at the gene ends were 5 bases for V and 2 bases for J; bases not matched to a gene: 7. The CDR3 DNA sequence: TGCGCCAGCAGACGCGGCGGGGGGCCCACAGATACGCAGTATTTT. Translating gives CASRRGGGPTDTQYF.

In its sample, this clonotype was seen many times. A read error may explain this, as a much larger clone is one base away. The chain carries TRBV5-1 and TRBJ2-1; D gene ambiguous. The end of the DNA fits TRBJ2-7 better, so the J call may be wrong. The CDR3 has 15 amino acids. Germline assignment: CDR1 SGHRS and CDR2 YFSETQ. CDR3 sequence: CASSPTWSSYNEQYF. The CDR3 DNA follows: TGCGCCAGCAGCCCAACCTGGAGCTCCTACAATGAGCAGTACTTC.

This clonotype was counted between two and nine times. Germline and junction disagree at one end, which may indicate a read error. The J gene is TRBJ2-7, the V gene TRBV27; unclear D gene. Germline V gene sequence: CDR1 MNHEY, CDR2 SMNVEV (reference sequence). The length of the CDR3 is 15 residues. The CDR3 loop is CAGSFLRGNSYEQYF. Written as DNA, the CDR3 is TGTGCCGGCAGTTTCCTCCGCGGAAACTCCTACGAGCAGTACTTC.